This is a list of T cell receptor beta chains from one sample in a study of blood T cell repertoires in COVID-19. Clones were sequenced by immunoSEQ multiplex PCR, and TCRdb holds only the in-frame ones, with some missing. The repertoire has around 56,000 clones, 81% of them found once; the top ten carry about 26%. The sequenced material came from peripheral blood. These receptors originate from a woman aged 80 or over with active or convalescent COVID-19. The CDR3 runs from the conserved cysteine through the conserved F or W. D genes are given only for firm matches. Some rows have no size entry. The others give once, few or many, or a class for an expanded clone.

TGTGCCAGCAGCCCCCTTAGCGGGGGGGTGGGCACAGATACGCAGTATTTT | CASSPLSGGVGTDTQYF | TRBJ2-3 | TRBV5-4 | few | TRBD2
TGTGCCAGCAGCACTCAGGCGAACACTGAAGCTTTCTTT | CASSTQANTEAFF | TRBJ1-1 | TRBV7-3 | . | .
TGTGCCAGCAGTCCCCTGTCTCACTATGGCTACACCTTC | CASSPLSHYGYTF | TRBJ1-2 | TRBV28 | . | .
TGTGCCAGCAACAGACTAGCGTCCACAGATACGCAGTATTTT | CASNRLASTDTQYF | TRBJ2-3 | TRBV2 | . | TRBD2
TGTGCCAGCAGGGCCGGGACAGGGGGATTGCTGAACACTGAAGCTTTCTTT | CASRAGTGGLLNTEAFF | TRBJ1-1 | TRBV2 | . | TRBD1
TGTGCCAGCAGTATACCGGGGGCCTACGAGCAGTACTTC | CASSIPGAYEQYF | TRBJ2-7 | TRBV6-2/TRBV6-3 | . | .
TGCAGCGTGACTCGTTCCTATGGCTACACCTTC | CSVTRSYGYTF | TRBJ1-2 | TRBV29-1 | . | .
TGTGCCAGCAGTTCGCCGCAGGGGAGGGAAAACTATGGCTACACCTTC | CASSSPQGRENYGYTF | TRBJ1-2 | TRBV6-6 | . | .
TGCGCCAGCAGCCACGAGGGACAGGGTGATTCACCCCTCCACTTT | CASSHEGQGDSPLHF | TRBJ1-6 | TRBV4-1 | . | TRBD1
TGTGCCAGTAGTATATTTGGGGGACAGGGAGCCGGCTACACCTTC | CASSIFGGQGAGYTF | TRBJ1-2 | TRBV19 | once | TRBD1
TGTGCCAGCTCACCACCATCCGGGACTGAAGCTTTCTTT | CASSPPSGTEAFF | TRBJ1-1 | TRBV18 | once | .
TGTGCCAGCTCACCAGTTCAGGGAAAGAACACCGGGGAGCTGTTTTTT | CASSPVQGKNTGELFF | TRBJ2-2 | TRBV18 | once | .
TGTGCCAGCAGCTTAGACGGGGGGACGCAGTATTTT | CASSLDGGTQYF | TRBJ2-3 | TRBV7-2 | . | TRBD2
TGTGCCATCAGTGAGTTAGAGGGACAGGGTGAAGCTTTCTTT | CAISELEGQGEAFF | TRBJ1-1 | TRBV10-3 | . | TRBD1
TGTGCCAGCAGTACAGGGACAGGGGGCCTGTCTGAAAAACTGTTTTTT | CASSTGTGGLSEKLFF | TRBJ1-4 | TRBV28 | once | TRBD1
TGCGCCAGCAGCCAAGTCGGTACTGAAAAACTGTTTTTT | CASSQVGTEKLFF | TRBJ1-4 | TRBV4-1 | . | .
TGTGCCATCAGTTATAGACAGGGAGACACCATATATTTT | CAISYRQGDTIYF | TRBJ1-3 | TRBV10-3 | once | TRBD1
TGCGCCAGCAGCTCCGCCTACGAGCAGTACTTC | CASSSAYEQYF | TRBJ2-7 | TRBV5-1 | . | .
TGTGCCAGCAGGGTGCTAGCGGGGGGGCTGGCCAATGAGCAGTTCTTC | CASRVLAGGLANEQFF | TRBJ2-1 | TRBV6-6 | . | TRBD2
TGTGCCAGCAGCTCCGACAGGAACACTGAAGCTTTCTTT | CASSSDRNTEAFF | TRBJ1-1 | TRBV11-3 | . | .
TGTGCCAGCAGTGATTACCCGGGGGCCGGGGAGCTGTTTTTT | CASSDYPGAGELFF | TRBJ2-2 | TRBV6-4 | few | .
TGTGCCAGCAGTGGCGCAGGGGGGAACAATGAGCAGTTCTTC | CASSGAGGNNEQFF | TRBJ2-1 | TRBV6-4 | . | .
TGTGCCAGCAGCTTAGCAGGCCAGCGGGGGGGCCGAGAGACCCAGTACTTC | CASSLAGQRGGRETQYF | TRBJ2-5 | TRBV7-2 | . | TRBD2
TGTGCCAGCAGTGACGTGCAGGGGAATGAGCAGTTCTTC | CASSDVQGNEQFF | TRBJ2-1 | TRBV6-4 | . | .
TGTGCCAGCAGCGGAAAACTAGCGGGAAGTTGGGAGACCCAGTACTTC | CASSGKLAGSWETQYF | TRBJ2-5 | TRBV9 | once | TRBD2
TGTGCCAGCAGTTACCAGGAGAACACTGAAGCTTTCTTT | CASSYQENTEAFF | TRBJ1-1 | TRBV6-6 | . | .
TGTGCCAGCAGTGGGAACAGGGTCGGGGAGCTGTTTTTT | CASSGNRVGELFF | TRBJ2-2 | TRBV25-1 | . | .
TGCAGTGCTAGTACCGGAGGATGGGATGAGCAGTTCTTC | CSASTGGWDEQFF | TRBJ2-1 | TRBV20-1 | . | .
TGCGCCAGCAGCGCGCCGGGACTAGCGGGGGACACAGATACGCAGTATTTT | CASSAPGLAGDTDTQYF | TRBJ2-3 | TRBV4-1 | . | TRBD2
TGTGCCAGCAGCACTACCCGGAATCAGCCCCAGCATTTT | CASSTTRNQPQHF | TRBJ1-5 | TRBV6-2/TRBV6-3 | . | .
TGTGCCAGCGCACAGGGGGAAAATAATTCACCCCTCCACTTT | CASAQGENNSPLHF | TRBJ1-6 | TRBV28 | . | TRBD1
TGCAGCGTTGCGTTTCGTAACACAGATACGCAGTATTTT | CSVAFRNTDTQYF | TRBJ2-3 | TRBV29-1 | . | .
TGTGCCAGCAGTTCCATACAGGGAGGGGGGGAAAAACTGTTTTTT | CASSSIQGGGEKLFF | TRBJ1-4 | TRBV28 | . | .
TGCGCCAGCAGCCCCCCTCCCGGGACAGGGGATCGGAATGAGCAGTTCTTC | CASSPPPGTGDRNEQFF | TRBJ2-1 | TRBV5-1 | . | TRBD1
TGTGCCAGCAGCCTTAGCCGGGGGGCCAGTTACGAGCAGTACTTC | CASSLSRGASYEQYF | TRBJ2-7 | TRBV3-1/TRBV3-2 | . | .
TGTGCCAGTAGTCTAGCGGGGGGGCGGATTGGTGAGCAGTTCTTC | CASSLAGGRIGEQFF | TRBJ2-1 | TRBV19 | . | TRBD2
TGTGGGAGTGGGCGGGGCTACGAGCAGTACTTC | CGSGRGYEQYF | TRBJ2-7 | TRBV28 | few | .
TGTGCCAGCAGCACCAGACTAGCGGGGGGCCTCAATGAGCAGTTCTTC | CASSTRLAGGLNEQFF | TRBJ2-1 | TRBV11-3 | . | TRBD2
TGTGCCAGCAGCTTAGAAGGCGGGAACTCCTACGAGCAGTACTTC | CASSLEGGNSYEQYF | TRBJ2-7 | TRBV7-2 | . | .
TGTGCCAGCTCACCAGGGACAGGATCAGGCACCATATATTTT | CASSPGTGSGTIYF | TRBJ1-3 | TRBV18 | . | TRBD1
TGTGCCAGCAGCTCTAAACTCCACCCGACAGGGCCTGGGATGAACACTGAAGCTTTCTTT | CASSSKLHPTGPGMNTEAFF | TRBJ1-1 | TRBV11-3 | . | TRBD1
TGTGCCAGTAGTATAGGGGGGACAGGGACAGATACGCAGTATTTT | CASSIGGTGTDTQYF | TRBJ2-3 | TRBV19 | . | TRBD1
TGTGCCATCAGCCGCGGACAGGACAACACCGGGGAGCTGTTTTTT | CAISRGQDNTGELFF | TRBJ2-2 | TRBV10-3 | . | TRBD1
TGTGCCAGCTCACCAGGGGGGACAGGGACTAATCAGCCCCAGCATTTT | CASSPGGTGTNQPQHF | TRBJ1-5 | TRBV18 | . | TRBD1
TGCGCCAGCACGTGGGACAGGGGTTCTTCACCCCTCCACTTT | CASTWDRGSSPLHF | TRBJ1-6 | TRBV10-1 | . | TRBD1
TGTGCCACCAGTGTTACAGCGGGGGCCGGCAGATCCTACAATGAGCAGTTCTTC | CATSVTAGAGRSYNEQFF | TRBJ2-1 | TRBV24-1 | . | TRBD2
TGTGCCAGTAGTGCCAGGGGCTTAGAGACCCAGTACTTC | CASSARGLETQYF | TRBJ2-5 | TRBV19 | . | .
TGCGCCAGCAGCCTTCAGCGGGATAATTCACCCCTCCACTTT | CASSLQRDNSPLHF | TRBJ1-6 | TRBV5-1 | . | .
TGTGCCAGCAGTTTGGGCGGGGGTCTTGGCTACACCTTC | CASSLGGGLGYTF | TRBJ1-2 | TRBV28 | . | .
TGTGCCAGCACCCTGGGGGCCAGATTCTCTGGAAACACCATATATTTT | CASTLGARFSGNTIYF | TRBJ1-3 | TRBV28 | . | .
TGTGCCAGCAGCCAAGTTAGCAGCGGGGCCTCCTACGAGCAGTACTTC | CASSQVSSGASYEQYF | TRBJ2-7 | TRBV4-2 | . | TRBD2
TGTGCCAGCAGTGAAACAGAATATAGCAATCAGCCCCAGCATTTT | CASSETEYSNQPQHF | TRBJ1-5 | TRBV2 | many | .
TGTGCCAGCAGCCCGACAGCTAACTATGGCTACACCTTC | CASSPTANYGYTF | TRBJ1-2 | TRBV3-1/TRBV3-2 | . | .
TGCGCCAGCAGAGGTAGCGGGGGCCAGGGGAATGAGCAGTTCTTC | CASRGSGGQGNEQFF | TRBJ2-1 | TRBV10-2 | . | TRBD2